A selection of T cell receptor beta chains follows, all from one sample in a study of PD-1 blockade in classical Hodgkin lymphoma. Profiled with immunoSEQ multiplex PCR; TCRdb holds only in-frame clones, not every one. Among tens of thousands of clones, roughly 71% were seen once, and the ten largest hold about 24%. The input for sequencing was peripheral blood mononuclear cells (PBMCs), taken before the second cycle of nivolumab. These receptors all stem from a human donor with classical Hodgkin lymphoma. CDR3s include the opening cysteine and the closing phenylalanine or tryptophan.

TRBV28	TRBJ2-7	CASSLTSDYEQYF
TRBV6-6	TRBJ2-5	CASSTLTSGRGETQYF
TRBV7-2	TRBJ2-5	CASSLVGGQETQYF
TRBV15	TRBJ1-5	CATSRDLGQTRNQPQHF
TRBV4-1	TRBJ1-2	CASSQDGRGGAYGYTF
TRBV4-3	TRBJ1-1	CASSQDPAGWGTEAFF
TRBV27	TRBJ2-5	CASSPRTSTGETQYF
TRBV10-3	TRBJ2-2	CAISRTSGGAGELFF
TRBV6-5	TRBJ2-3	CASSRTTSGIAQYF
TRBV28	TRBJ2-1	CASRPQGLASYNEQFF
TRBV5-4	TRBJ2-5	CASSSQTSGSETQYF
TRBV29-1	TRBJ1-1	CSVEDREAFF
TRBV2	TRBJ2-7	CASSAGQGYYEQYF
TRBV27	TRBJ2-3	CASSPRTSGSVLPDTQYF
TRBV6-5	TRBJ2-5	CASSSRFLETQYF
TRBV5-4	TRBJ2-2	CASTRSGGNTGELFF
TRBV13	TRBJ2-5	CASSLHGGGLETQYF
TRBV6-5	TRBJ1-6	CASSYSRHLWNSPLHF
TRBV15	TRBJ1-5	CATSWGQGSQPQHF
TRBV18	TRBJ1-5	CASSQVSNQPQHF
TRBV7-2	TRBJ2-1	CASSTDRVFDEQFF
TRBV19	TRBJ1-6	CASSFLGDSGNSPLHF
TRBV4-3	TRBJ2-3	CASSQDRRSFGTDTQYF
TRBV11-2	TRBJ2-1	CASSLVPAGGSYNEQFF
TRBV9	TRBJ2-3	CASSPGTSAVSQYF
TRBV28	TRBJ2-2	CASSLSIGWELFF
TRBV25-1	TRBJ2-5	CASSDQGRAQETQYF
TRBV28	TRBJ2-1	CASSPSDGFYRNEQFF
TRBV5-4	TRBJ1-1	CATMVGQLNTEAFF
TRBV18	TRBJ2-2	CASSPDRGFSGELFF
TRBV20-1	TRBJ1-4	CSAMAQEKLFF
TRBV6-1	TRBJ1-5	CASSDQGLDNQPQHF
TRBV19	TRBJ1-5	CASSFLDRDQPQHF
TRBV23-1	TRBJ2-2	CASSPPRITSGKGGELFF
TRBV7-2	TRBJ1-5	CASSLVVNQPQHF
TRBV7-2	TRBJ2-2	CASSLVGSVPGELFF
TRBV6-5	TRBJ1-1	CASSYRQGILAFF
TRBV7-2	TRBJ2-2	CASRGTVNTGELFF
TRBV28	TRBJ1-1	CASVTSAGRLGGAFF
TRBV5-6	TRBJ1-1	CASSLIGQNTEAFF
TRBV6-1	TRBJ2-6	CASSDGHSGANVLTF
TRBV19	TRBJ1-5	CASSIVAGGNQPQHF
TRBV6-5	TRBJ2-7	CASSYQGGGRGVEQYF
TRBV11-1	TRBJ2-7	CASSLIAGGPFHEQYF
TRBV15	TRBJ1-4	CATSRETGTLEKLFF
TRBV19	TRBJ1-2	CASSILAGADGYTF
TRBV6-5	TRBJ1-5	CASSYSGFGQPQHF